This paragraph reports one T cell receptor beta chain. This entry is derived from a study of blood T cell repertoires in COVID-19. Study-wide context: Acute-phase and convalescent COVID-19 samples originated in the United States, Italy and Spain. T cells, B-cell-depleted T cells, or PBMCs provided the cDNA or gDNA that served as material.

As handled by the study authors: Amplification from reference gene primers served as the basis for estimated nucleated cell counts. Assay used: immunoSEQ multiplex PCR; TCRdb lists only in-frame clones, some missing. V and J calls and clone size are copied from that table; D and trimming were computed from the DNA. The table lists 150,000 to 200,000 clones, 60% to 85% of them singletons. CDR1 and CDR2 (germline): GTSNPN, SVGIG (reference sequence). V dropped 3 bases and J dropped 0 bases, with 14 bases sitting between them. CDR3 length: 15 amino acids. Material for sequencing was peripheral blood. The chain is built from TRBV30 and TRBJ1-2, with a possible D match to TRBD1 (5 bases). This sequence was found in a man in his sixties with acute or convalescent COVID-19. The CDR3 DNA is TGTGCCTGGAGAACTCCGGGACTATCTAACTATGGCTACACCTTC. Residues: CAWRTPGLSNYGYTF.